These 4 T cell receptor beta chains were sequenced from one sample in a study of shared clonotypes between healthy human individuals. Data came from immunoSEQ multiplex PCR; TCRdb stores just in-frame clones and leaves some out. The sample records more than 150,000 clones, over 50% being singletons. Material: memory CD4+ T cells sorted from blood. Subset given: CD45RA-negative fraction. These TCRs come from a man under 40 in good health.

This clone was seen only a few times. J is TRBJ2-5 and V is TRBV7-3; D assignment may be TRBD1 or TRBD2 (5 bases each). CDR1 and CDR2 (germline): SGHTA, FQGTGA. The V and J ends lost 3 bases and 5 bases respectively, with 13 bases between them. The CDR3 sequence is 14 residues long. The CDR3 bases are TGTGCCAGCAGCTTTTGGGGGAGCAGGGAGACCCAGTACTTC. Its translation: CASSFWGSRETQYF.

This chain links TRBV25-1 with TRBJ2-3, with no clear D. Germline CDR1 MGHDK, CDR2 SYGVNS. The CDR3 has 14 amino acids. Trimming took 3 bases from V and 2 from J, leaving 9 bases between them. The CDR3 DNA reads TGTGCCAGCAGTGACTGGCCCAACACAGATACGCAGTATTTT. Protein product: CASSDWPNTDTQYF. The entire variable domain, with the rest obtained from reference TRBV25-1 and TRBJ2-3, is as follows: EADIYQTPRYLVIGTGKKITLECSQTMGHDKMYWYQQDPGMELHLIHYSYGVNSTEKGDLSSESTVSRIRTEHFPLTLESARPSHTSQYLCASSDWPNTDTQYFGPGTRLTVL.

The table lists this clone with many counts. The chain has TRBV5-6 and TRBJ1-2, with TRBD1 as a possible D gene (5 bases). Germline-derived CDR1 and CDR2 are SGHDT and YYEEEE. This CDR3 spans 15 amino acids. V lost 0 bases to trimming and J lost 4 bases, with 13 bases between them. CDR3 sequence (DNA): TGTGCCAGCAGCTTGGTTGTGGGGACGGCCTATGGCTACACCTTC. Residues: CASSLVVGTAYGYTF.

The chain links TRBV5-1 to TRBJ2-3; the D gene is possibly TRBD1 (6 bases). This CDR3 spans 13 amino acids. The V gene lost 7 bases and the J gene lost 6 bases, with 15 bases spanning the gap. The germline V gene has CDR1 SGHRS and CDR2 YFSETQ. Here the CDR3 reads CASEMTGRDTQYF. Here the CDR3 DNA reads TGCGCCAGCGAGATGACAGGTCGGGATACGCAGTATTTT.